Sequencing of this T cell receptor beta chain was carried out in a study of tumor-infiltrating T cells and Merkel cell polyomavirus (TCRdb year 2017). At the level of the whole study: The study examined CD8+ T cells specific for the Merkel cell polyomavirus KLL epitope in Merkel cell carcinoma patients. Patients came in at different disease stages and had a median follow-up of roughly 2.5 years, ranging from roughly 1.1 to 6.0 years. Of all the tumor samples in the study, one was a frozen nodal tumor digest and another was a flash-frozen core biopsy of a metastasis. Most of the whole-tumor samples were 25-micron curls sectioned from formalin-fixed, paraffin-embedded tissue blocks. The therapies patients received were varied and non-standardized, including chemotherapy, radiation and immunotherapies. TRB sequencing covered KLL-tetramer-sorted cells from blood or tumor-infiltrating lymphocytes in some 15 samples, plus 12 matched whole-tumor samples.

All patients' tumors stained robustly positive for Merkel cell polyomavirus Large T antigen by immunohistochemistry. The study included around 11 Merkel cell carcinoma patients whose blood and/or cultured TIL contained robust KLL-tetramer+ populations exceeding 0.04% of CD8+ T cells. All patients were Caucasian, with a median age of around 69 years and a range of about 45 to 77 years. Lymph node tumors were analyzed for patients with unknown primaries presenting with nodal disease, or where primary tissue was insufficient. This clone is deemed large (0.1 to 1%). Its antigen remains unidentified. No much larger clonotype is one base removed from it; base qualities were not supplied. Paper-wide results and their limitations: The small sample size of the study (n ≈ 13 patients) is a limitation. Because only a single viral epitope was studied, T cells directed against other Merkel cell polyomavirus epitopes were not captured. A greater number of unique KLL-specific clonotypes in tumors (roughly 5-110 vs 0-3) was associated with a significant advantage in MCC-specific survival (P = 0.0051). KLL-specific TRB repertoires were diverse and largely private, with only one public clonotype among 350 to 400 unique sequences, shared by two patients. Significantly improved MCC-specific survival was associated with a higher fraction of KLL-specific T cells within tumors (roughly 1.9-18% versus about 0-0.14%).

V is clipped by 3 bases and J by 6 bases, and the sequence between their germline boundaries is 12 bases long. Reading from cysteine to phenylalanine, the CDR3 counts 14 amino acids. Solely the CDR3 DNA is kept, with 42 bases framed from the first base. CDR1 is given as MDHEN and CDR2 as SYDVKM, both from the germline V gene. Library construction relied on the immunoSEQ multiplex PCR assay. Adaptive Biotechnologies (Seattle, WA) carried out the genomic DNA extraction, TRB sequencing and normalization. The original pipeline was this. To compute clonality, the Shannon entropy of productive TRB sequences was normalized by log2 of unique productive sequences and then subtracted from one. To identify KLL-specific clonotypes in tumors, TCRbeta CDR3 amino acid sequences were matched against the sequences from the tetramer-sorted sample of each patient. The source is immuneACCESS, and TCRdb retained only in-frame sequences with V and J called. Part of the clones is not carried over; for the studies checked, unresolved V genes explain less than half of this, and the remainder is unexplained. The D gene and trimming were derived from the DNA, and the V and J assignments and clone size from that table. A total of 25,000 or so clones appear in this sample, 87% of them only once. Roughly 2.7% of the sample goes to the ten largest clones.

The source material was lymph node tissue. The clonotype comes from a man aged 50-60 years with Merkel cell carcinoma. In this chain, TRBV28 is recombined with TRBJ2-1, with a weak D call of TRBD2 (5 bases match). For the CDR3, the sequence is CASSLISSFNEQFF. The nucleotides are TGTGCCAGCAGTTTGATCTCTAGCTTCAATGAGCAGTTCTTC. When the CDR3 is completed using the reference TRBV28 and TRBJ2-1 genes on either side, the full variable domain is DVKVTQSSRYLVKRTGEKVFLECVQDMDHENMFWYRQDPGLGLRLIYFSYDVKMKEKGDIPEGYSVSREKKERFSLILESASTNQTSMYLCASSLISSFNEQFFGPGTRLTVL.